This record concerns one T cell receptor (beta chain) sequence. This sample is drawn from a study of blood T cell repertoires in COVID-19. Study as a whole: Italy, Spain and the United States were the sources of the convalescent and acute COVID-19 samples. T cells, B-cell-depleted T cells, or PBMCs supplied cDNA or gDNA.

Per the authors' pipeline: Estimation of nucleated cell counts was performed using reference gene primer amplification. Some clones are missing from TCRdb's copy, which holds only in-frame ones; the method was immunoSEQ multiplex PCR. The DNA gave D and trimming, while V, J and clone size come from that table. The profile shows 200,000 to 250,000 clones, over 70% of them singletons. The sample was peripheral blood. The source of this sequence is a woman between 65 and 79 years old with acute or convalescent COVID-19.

CDR3 loop: CASSVGSGLYQETQYF. CDR3 nucleotide sequence: TGTGCCAGCAGCGTAGGAAGCGGTTTGTACCAAGAGACCCAGTACTTC. The chain combines TRBV9 with TRBJ2-5; TRBD2 is a possible D gene (5 bases). CDR3 length equals 16 residues. Germline assignment: CDR1 SGDLS and CDR2 YYNGEE. The V end was cut by 0 bases, the J end by 0 bases, with 12 bases between. The full variable domain, with the rest looked up from reference TRBV9 and TRBJ2-5, is DSGVTQTPKHLITATGQRVTLRCSPRSGDLSVYWYQQSLDQGLQFLIQYYNGEERAKGNILERFSAQQFPDLHSELNLSSLELGDSALYFCASSVGSGLYQETQYFGPGTRLLVL.